The 6 T cell receptor beta chains reported below all come from one sample, sequenced in a study of PD-1 blockade in classical Hodgkin lymphoma. Sequencing was performed with immunoSEQ multiplex PCR; in TCRdb, only in-frame clones are kept and a portion is missing. The sample carries tens of thousands of clones, around 68% recorded once. The patients all showed relapse after autologous stem cell transplantation, while their brentuximab vedotin exposure varied. The input for sequencing was peripheral blood mononuclear cells (PBMCs), taken before the second cycle of nivolumab. The receptors were gathered from a human donor with classical Hodgkin lymphoma.

The rearrangement joins TRBV5-4 to TRBJ1-6; D is unclear. Trimming stripped 0 bases from V and 1 base from J, with 8 bases between. The CDR3 runs to 16 residues. Germline assignment: CDR1 SGHNT and CDR2 YYREEE (reference sequence). This CDR3 reads CASSLGQVSYNSPLHF. CDR3 coding DNA: TGTGCCAGCAGCTTGGGGCAGGTTTCCTATAATTCACCCCTCCACTTT. The variable domain in full, with the rest retrieved from reference TRBV5-4 and TRBJ1-6, is ETGVTQSPTHLIKTRGQQVTLRCSSQSGHNTVSWYQQALGQGPQFIFQYYREEENGRGNFPPRFSGLQFPNYSSELNVNALELDDSALYLCASSLGQVSYNSPLHFGNGTRLTVT.

The chain has TRBV27 and TRBJ2-3; D possibly corresponds to TRBD1 (5 bases). Trimming removed 4 bases from V and 4 bases from J, with 6 bases in between. This CDR3 has 12 residues. Germline values: CDR1 MNHEY, CDR2 SMNVEV (reference sequence). DNA for the CDR3: TGTGCCAGCAGTTGGGGCGCAGATACGCAGTATTTT. This gives the protein CASSWGADTQYF.

The chain uses TRBV9 and TRBJ2-6, with D unresolved. The germline V gene has CDR1 SGDLS and CDR2 YYNGEE. V lost 3 bases and J lost 1, with 14 bases in between. This CDR3 spans 17 amino acids. The CDR3 sequence is CASSAPFRWSGANVLTF. In DNA, the CDR3 is TGTGCCAGCAGCGCCCCCTTCAGGTGGTCTGGGGCCAACGTCCTGACTTTC.

The J gene is TRBJ1-2, the V gene TRBV5-1; the D gene is possibly TRBD1 (5 bases). Germline V gene lookup returns CDR1 SGHRS and CDR2 YFSETQ. V lost 4 bases and J lost 4, with 14 bases in between. CDR3 length: 14 amino acids. CDR3 sequence: CASSPVGLSYGYTF. The CDR3 nucleotides read TGCGCCAGCAGCCCTGTGGGGCTCTCCTATGGCTACACCTTC.

This clone was counted a few times. The chain has TRBV5-8 and TRBJ1-2; no clear D. The CDR3 is made up of 14 amino acids. V gave up 1 base and J gave up 5 bases, with 12 bases separating them. CDR1 is SGHTS, CDR2 YDEGEE, per germline. CDR3 DNA sequence: TGTGCCAGCAGCTTGTCTCGGGGAGGGTATGGCTACACCTTC. Residues: CASSLSRGGYGYTF.

The genes are TRBV6-1 and TRBJ2-1, with 9 bases lining up with TRBD2. Germline V lookup: CDR1 MNHNS, CDR2 SASEGT. CDR3 size: 15 residues. V was pared by 2 bases and J by 4 bases, with 3 bases of the junction left unmatched. CDR3 bases: TGTGCCAGCAGTGAAAGGACTAGCGCTTACAATGAGCAGTTCTTC. This codes for CASSERTSAYNEQFF.